This T cell receptor beta chain was captured by sequencing in a study of memory CD4+ T cells and cytomegalovirus serostatus. For the study at large: Healthy Belgian adult donors included roughly ten CMV-positive and 20 to 30 CMV-negative people.

Broader study findings: Suggested: most of the CMV-linked TCR signature lies in CD4+ memory cells. CD4+ memory repertoires contained about 40% of the 164 reported CMV TCRbeta sequences.

Clones were sequenced by immunoSEQ multiplex PCR, and TCRdb holds only the in-frame ones, with some missing. This table has 45,000 to 55,000 clones, 78% appearing once. Germline V lookup: CDR1 SGHDT, CDR2 YYEEEE. The CDR3 covers 16 residues. V shed 0 bases, J shed 3 bases, and the junction held 3 bases outside the gene matches. About this clone itself: The antigen is undetermined.

Single viable CD3+CD4+CD8-CD45RO+ cells were sorted as the memory CD4+ T cells. CD4+ T cells were isolated by positive magnetic selection. The sequence was obtained from an adult in good health and CMV-seronegative. The gene calls are TRBV5-6 and TRBJ2-2; TRBD1 matches 9 bases. The sequencing input was memory CD4+ T cells from blood. The CDR3 region has the DNA TGTGCCAGCAGCTTGGGGGGACAGGGTTACACCGGGGAGCTGTTTTTT. Encoded protein: CASSLGGQGYTGELFF.